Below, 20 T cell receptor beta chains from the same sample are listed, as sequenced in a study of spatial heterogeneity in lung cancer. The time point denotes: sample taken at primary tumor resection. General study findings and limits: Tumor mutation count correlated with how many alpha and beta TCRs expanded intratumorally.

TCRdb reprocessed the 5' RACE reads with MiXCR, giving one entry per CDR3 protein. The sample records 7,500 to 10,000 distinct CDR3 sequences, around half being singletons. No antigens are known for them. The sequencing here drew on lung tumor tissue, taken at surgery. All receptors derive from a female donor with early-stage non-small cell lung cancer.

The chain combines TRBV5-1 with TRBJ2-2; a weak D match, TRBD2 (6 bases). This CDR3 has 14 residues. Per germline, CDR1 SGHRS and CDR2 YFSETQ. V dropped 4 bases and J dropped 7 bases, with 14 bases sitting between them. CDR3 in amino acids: CASSAGRPGGELFF. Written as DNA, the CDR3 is TGCGCCAGCAGCGCGGGAAGGCCGGGCGGGGAGCTGTTTTTT.

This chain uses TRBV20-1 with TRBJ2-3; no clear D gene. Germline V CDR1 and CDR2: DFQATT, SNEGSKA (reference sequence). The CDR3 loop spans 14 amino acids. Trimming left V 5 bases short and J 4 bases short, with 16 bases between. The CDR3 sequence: CSAPTNQAADTQYF. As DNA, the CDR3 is TGCAGTGCTCCAACAAACCAAGCCGCAGATACGCAGTATTTT.

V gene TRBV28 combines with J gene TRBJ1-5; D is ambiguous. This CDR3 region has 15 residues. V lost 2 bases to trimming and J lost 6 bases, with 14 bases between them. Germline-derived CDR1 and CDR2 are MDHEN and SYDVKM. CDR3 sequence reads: CASSLPYRFSQPQHF. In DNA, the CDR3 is TGTGCCAGCAGTTTACCGTACAGATTTAGTCAGCCCCAGCATTTT.

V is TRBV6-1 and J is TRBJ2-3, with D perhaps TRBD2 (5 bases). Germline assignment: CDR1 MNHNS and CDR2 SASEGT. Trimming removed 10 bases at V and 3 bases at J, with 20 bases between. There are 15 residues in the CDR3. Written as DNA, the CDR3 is TGTGCCACCCACAAGATCGGGATTCGGACAGATACGCAGTATTTT. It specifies CATHKIGIRTDTQYF.

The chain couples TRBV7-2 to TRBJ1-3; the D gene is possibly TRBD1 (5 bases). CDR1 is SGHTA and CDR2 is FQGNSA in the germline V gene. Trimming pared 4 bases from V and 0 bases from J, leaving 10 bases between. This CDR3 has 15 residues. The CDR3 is CASSSRARSGNTIYF. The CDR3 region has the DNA TGTGCCAGCAGCTCCAGGGCGCGCTCTGGAAACACCATATATTTT.

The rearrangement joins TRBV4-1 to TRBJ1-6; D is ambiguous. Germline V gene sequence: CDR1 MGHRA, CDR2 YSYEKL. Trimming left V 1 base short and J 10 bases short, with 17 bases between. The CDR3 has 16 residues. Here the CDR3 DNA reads TGCGCCAGCAGCCAAGGGGCGGCGAGGGCTGGGTCACCCCTCCACTTT. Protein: CASSQGAARAGSPLHF.

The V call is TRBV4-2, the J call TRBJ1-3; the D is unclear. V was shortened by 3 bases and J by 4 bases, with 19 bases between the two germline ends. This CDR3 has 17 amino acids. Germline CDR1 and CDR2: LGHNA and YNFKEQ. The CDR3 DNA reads TGTGCCAGCAGCCATCAGCTAGGGTATTCGGGAGGAAACACCATATATTTT. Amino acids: CASSHQLGYSGGNTIYF.

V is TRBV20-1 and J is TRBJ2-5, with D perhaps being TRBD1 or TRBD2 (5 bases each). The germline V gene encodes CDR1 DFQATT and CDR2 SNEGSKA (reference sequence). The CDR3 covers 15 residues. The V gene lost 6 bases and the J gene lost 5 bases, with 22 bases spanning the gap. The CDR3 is CSAREPRGERETQYF. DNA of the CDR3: TGCAGTGCGAGGGAACCCCGGGGCGAGAGGGAGACCCAGTACTTC.

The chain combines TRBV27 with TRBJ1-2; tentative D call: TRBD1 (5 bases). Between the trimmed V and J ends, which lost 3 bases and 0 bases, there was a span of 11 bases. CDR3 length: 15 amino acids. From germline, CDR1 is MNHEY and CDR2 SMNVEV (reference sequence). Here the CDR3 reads CASSFGTGSNYGYTF. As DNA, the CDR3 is TGTGCCAGCAGTTTCGGTACAGGATCTAACTATGGCTACACCTTC.

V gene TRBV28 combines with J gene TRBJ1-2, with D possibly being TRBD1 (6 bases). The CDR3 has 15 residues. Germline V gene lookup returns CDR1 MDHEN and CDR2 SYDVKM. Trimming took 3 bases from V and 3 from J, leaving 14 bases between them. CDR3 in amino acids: CASSLDSYIDYGYTF. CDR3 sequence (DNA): TGTGCCAGCAGTTTGGACAGCTACATTGACTATGGCTACACCTTC.

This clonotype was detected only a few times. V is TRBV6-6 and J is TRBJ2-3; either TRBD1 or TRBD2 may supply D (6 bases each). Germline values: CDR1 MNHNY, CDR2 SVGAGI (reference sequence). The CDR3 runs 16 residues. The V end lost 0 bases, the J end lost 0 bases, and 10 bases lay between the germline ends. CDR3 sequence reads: CASSYSRGRSTDTQYF. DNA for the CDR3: TGTGCCAGCAGTTACTCACGGGGGCGCAGCACAGATACGCAGTATTTT.

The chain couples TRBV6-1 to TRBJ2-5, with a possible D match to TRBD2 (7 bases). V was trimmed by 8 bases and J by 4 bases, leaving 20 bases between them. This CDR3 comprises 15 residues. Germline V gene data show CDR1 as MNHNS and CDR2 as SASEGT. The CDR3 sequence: CASGVWGGRGETQYF. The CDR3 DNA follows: TGTGCCAGCGGTGTATGGGGGGGGCGAGGAGAGACCCAGTACTTC.

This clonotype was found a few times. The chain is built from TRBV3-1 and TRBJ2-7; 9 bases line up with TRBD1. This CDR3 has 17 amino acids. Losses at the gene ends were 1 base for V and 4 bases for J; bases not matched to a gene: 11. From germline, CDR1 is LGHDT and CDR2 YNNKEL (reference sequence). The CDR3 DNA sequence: TGTGCCAGCAGCCAAGGATTTCCGGGGGACAGGGTTTACGAGCAGTACTTC. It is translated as CASSQGFPGDRVYEQYF.

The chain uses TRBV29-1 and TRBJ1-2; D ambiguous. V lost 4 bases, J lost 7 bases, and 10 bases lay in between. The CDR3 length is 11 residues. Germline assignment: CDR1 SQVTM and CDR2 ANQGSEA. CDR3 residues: CSVGERLGYTF. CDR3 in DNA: TGCAGCGTTGGGGAACGTCTTGGCTACACCTTC.

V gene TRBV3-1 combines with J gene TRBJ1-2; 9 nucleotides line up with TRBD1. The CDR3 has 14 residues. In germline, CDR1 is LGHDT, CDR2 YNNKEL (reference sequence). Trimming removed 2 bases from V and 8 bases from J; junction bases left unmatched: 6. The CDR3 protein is CASSQPGTGRGYTF. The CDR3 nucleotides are TGTGCCAGCAGCCAACCTGGGACAGGGAGAGGCTACACCTTC.

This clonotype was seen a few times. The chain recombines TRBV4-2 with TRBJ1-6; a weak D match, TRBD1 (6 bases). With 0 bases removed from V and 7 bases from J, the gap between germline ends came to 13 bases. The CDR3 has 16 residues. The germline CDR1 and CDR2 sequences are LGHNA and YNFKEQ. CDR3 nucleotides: TGTGCCAGCAGCCAAGATCGCGACAGGCTGAATTCACCCCTCCACTTT. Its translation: CASSQDRDRLNSPLHF.

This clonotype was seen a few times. The CDR3 region is CASDFGGPPETSNTEAFF. The CDR3 DNA reads as TGCGCCAGCGATTTCGGGGGGCCTCCAGAGACATCAAACACTGAAGCTTTCTTT. This chain joins TRBV10-1 and TRBJ1-1, with a tentative D call TRBD1 (6 bases). CDR1 is WNHNN and CDR2 is SYGVQD in the germline V gene (reference sequence). The CDR3 contains 18 residues. V shed 8 bases and J shed 2 bases, with 27 bases lying between them.

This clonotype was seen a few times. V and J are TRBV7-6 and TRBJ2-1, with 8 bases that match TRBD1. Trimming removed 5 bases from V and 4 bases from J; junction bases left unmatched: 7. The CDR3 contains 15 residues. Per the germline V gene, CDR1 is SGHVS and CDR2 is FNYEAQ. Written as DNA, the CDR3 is TGTGCCAGCAGCAACAGGACAGGGCCGTACAATGAGCAGTTCTTC. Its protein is CASSNRTGPYNEQFF.

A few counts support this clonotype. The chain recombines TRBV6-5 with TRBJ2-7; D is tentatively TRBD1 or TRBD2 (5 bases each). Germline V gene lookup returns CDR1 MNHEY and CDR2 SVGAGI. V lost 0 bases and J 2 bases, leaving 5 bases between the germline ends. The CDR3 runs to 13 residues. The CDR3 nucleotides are TGTGCCAGCAGTTACTCGGGGGCCTACGAGCAGTACTTC. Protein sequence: CASSYSGAYEQYF.

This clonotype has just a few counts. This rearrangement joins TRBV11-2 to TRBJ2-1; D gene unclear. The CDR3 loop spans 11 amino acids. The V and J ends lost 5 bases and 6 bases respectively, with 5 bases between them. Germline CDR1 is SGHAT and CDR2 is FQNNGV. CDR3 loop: CASSPSNEQFF. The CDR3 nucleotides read TGTGCCAGCAGCCCCTCCAATGAGCAGTTCTTC.